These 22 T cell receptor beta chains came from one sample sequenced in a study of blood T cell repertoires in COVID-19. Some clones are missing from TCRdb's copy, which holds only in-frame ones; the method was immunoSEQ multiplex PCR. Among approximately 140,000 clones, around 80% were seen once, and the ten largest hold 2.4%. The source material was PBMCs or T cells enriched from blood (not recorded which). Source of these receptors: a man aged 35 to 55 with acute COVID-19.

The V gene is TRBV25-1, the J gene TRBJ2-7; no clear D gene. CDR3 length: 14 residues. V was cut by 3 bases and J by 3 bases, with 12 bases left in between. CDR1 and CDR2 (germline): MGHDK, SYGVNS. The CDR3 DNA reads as TGTGCCAGCAGTGACCCCCCCGCAGACTACGAGCAGTACTTC. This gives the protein CASSDPPADYEQYF.

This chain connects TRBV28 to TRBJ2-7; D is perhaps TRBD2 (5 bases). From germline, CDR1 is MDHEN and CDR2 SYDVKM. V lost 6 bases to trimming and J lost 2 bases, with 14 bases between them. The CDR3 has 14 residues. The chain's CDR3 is CASSPSGSTYEQYF. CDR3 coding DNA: TGTGCCAGCAGCCCCTCGGGGTCAACCTACGAGCAGTACTTC.

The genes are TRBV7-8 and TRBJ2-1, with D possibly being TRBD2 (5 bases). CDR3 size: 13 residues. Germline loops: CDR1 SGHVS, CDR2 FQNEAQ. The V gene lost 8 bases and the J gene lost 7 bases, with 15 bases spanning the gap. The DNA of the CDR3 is TGTGCCAGCTTTAGGACGGAGGAGAATGAGCAGTTCTTC. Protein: CASFRTEENEQFF.

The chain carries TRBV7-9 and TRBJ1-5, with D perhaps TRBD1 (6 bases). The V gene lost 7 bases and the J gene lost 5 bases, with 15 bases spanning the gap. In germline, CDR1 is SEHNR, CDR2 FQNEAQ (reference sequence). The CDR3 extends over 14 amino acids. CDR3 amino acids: CASIWGREYQPQHF. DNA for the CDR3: TGTGCCAGCATCTGGGGGCGCGAATATCAGCCCCAGCATTTT.

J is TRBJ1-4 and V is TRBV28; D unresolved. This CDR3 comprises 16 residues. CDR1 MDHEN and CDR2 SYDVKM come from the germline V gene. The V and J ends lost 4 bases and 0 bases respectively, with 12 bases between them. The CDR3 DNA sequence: TGTGCCAGCAGTTCCCCTCGCGGGACAACTAATGAAAAACTGTTTTTT. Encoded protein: CASSSPRGTTNEKLFF.

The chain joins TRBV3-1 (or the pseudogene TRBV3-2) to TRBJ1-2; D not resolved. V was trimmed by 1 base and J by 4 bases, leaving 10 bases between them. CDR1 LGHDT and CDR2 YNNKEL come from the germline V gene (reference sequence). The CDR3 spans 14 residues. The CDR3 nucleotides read TGTGCCAGCAGCCAAGTAACGGGTTCCTATGGCTACACCTTC. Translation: CASSQVTGSYGYTF.

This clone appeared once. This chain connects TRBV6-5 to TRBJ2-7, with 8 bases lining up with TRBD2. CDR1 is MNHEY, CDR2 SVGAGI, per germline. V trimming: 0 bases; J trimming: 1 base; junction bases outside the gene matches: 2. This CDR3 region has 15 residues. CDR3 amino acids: CASSYSSGGSYEQYF. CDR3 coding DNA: TGTGCCAGCAGTTACTCGTCGGGAGGGTCCTACGAGCAGTACTTC.

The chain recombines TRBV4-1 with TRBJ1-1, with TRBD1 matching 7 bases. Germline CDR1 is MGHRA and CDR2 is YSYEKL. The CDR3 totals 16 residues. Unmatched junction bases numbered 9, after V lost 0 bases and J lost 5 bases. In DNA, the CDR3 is TGCGCCAGCAGCCAAGAGCGGACAGGAAGGAGTACTGAAGCTTTCTTT. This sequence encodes CASSQERTGRSTEAFF.

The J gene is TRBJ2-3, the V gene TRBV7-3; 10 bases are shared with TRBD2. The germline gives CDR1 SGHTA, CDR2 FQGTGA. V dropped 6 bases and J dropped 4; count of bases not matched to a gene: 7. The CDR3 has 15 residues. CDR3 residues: CASSIGTSEADTQYF. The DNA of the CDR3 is TGTGCCAGCAGTATCGGGACTAGCGAAGCAGATACGCAGTATTTT.

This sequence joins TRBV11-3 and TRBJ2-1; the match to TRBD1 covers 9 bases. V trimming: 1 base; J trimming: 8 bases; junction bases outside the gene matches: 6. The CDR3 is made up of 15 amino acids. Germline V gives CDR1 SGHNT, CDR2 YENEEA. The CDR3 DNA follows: TGTGCCAGCAGCTTAGGAGGGACAGGGAGACATGAGCAGTTCTTC. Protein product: CASSLGGTGRHEQFF.

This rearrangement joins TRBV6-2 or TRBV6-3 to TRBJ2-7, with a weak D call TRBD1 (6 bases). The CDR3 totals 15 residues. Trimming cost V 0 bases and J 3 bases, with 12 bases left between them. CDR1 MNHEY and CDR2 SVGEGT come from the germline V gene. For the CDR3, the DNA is TGTGCCAGCAGTTACTCGCGGTACAGGGTCTACGAGCAGTACTTC. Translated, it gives CASSYSRYRVYEQYF.

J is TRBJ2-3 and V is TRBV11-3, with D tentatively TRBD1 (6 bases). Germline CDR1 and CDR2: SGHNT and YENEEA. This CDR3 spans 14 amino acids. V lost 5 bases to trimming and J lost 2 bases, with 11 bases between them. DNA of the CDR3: TGTGCCAGCAGCCCCGGACAGATCACAGATACGCAGTATTTT. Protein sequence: CASSPGQITDTQYF.

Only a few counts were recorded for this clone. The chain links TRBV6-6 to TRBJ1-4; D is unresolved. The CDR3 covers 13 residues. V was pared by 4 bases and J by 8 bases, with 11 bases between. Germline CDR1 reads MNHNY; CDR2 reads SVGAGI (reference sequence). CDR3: CASSSRPGEKLFF. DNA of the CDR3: TGTGCCAGCAGTTCTAGGCCTGGGGAAAAACTGTTTTTT.

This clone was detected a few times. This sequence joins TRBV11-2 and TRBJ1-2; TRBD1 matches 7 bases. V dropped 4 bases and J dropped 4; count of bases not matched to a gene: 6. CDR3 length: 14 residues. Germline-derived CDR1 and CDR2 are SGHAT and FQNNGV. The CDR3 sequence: CASSSERTGYGYTF. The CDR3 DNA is TGTGCCAGCAGCTCGGAACGGACAGGCTATGGCTACACCTTC.

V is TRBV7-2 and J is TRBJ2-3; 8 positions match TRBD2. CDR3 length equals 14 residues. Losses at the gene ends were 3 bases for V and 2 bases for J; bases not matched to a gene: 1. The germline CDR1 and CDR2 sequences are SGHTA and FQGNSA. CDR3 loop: CASSFSGVTDTQYF. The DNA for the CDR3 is TGTGCCAGCAGCTTTAGCGGGGTCACAGATACGCAGTATTTT.

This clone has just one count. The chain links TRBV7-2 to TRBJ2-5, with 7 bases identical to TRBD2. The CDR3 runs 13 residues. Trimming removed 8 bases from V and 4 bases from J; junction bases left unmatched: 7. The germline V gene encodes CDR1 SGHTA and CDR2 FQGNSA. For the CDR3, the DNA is TGTGCCAGCGGCGGGGGAGCGGGAGAGACCCAGTACTTC. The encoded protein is CASGGGAGETQYF.

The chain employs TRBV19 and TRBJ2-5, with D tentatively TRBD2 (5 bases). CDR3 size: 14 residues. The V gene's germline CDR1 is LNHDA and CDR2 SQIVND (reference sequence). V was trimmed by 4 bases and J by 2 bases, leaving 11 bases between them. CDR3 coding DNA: TGTGCCAGTAGTACCCGGGGTGGACAAGAGACCCAGTACTTC. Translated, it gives CASSTRGGQETQYF.

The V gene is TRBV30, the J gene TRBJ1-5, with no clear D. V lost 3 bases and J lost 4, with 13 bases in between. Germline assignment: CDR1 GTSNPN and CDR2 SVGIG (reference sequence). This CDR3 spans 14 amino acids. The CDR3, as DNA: TGTGCCTGGAGCGCGGTTGAGGCGAATCAGCCCCAGCATTTT. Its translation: CAWSAVEANQPQHF.

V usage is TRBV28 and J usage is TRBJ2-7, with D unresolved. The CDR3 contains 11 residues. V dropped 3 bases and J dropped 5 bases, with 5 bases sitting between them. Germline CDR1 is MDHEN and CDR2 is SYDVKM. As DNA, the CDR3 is TGTGCCAGCAGTTTCAAAAACGAGCAGTACTTC. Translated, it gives CASSFKNEQYF.

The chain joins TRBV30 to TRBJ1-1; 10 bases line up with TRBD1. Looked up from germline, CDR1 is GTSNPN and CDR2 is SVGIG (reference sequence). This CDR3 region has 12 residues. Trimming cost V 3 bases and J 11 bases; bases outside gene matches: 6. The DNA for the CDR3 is TGTGCCTGGAGCGGACAGGGGGACCGGGCTTTCTTT. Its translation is CAWSGQGDRAFF.

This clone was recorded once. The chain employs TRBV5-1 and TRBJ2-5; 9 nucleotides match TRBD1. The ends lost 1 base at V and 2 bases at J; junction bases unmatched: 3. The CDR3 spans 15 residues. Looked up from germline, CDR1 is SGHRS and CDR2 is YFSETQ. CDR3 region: CASSLLGTGQETQYF. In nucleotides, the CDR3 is TGCGCCAGCAGCTTGCTAGGGACAGGGCAAGAGACCCAGTACTTC.

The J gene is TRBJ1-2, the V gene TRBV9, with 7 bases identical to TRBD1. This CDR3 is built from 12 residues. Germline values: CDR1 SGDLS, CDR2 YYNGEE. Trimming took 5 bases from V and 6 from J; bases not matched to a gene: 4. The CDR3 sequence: CASRQGRDGYTF. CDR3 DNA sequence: TGTGCCAGCAGACAGGGGCGGGATGGCTACACCTTC.